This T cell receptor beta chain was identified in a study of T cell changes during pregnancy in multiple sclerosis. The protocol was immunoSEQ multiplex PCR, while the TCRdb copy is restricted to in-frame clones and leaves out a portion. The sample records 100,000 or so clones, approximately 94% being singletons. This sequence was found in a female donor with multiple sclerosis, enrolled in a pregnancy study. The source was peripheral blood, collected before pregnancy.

CDR3 residues: CASARTSGRAADEQFF. The CDR3 nucleotides read TGTGCCAGCGCACGCACTAGCGGGAGGGCCGCAGATGAGCAGTTCTTC. The chain combines TRBV27 with TRBJ2-1; 13 positions match TRBD2. CDR1 and CDR2 from the germline V gene are MNHEY and SMNVEV (reference sequence). CDR3 size: 16 residues. V lost 8 bases, J lost 8 bases, and 12 bases stayed unmatched.